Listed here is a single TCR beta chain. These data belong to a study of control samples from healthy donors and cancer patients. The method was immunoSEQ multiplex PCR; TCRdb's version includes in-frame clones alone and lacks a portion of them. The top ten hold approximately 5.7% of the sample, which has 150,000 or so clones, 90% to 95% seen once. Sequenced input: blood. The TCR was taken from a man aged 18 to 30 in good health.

CDR3 sequence reads: CASSYGTENTEAFF. The CDR3 DNA reads TGTGCCAGCAGTTACGGGACCGAGAACACTGAAGCTTTCTTT. The genes are TRBV6-5 and TRBJ1-1; a weak D match, TRBD1 (5 bases). The CDR3 loop spans 14 amino acids. Germline lookup yields CDR1 MNHEY and CDR2 SVGAGI. The ends were cut back, 2 bases at V and 1 base at J, with 8 bases in the middle.